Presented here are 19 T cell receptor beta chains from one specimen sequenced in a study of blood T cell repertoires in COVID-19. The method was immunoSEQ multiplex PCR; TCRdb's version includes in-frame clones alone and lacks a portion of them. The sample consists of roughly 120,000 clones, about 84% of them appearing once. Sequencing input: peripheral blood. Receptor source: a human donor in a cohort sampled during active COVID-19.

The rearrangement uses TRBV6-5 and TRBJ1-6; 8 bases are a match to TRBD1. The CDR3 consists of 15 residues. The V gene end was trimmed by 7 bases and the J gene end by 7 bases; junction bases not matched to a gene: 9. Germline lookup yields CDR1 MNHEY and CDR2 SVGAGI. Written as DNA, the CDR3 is TGTGCCAGCAACAAGGCAGGGGGCTTGAATTCACCCCTCCACTTT. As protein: CASNKAGGLNSPLHF.

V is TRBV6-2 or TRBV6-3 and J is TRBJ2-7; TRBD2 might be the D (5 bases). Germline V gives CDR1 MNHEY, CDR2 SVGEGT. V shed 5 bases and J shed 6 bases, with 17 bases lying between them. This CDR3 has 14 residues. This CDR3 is CASSAKSSGSEQYF. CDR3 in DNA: TGTGCCAGCAGTGCCAAGAGTTCGGGGTCCGAGCAGTACTTC.

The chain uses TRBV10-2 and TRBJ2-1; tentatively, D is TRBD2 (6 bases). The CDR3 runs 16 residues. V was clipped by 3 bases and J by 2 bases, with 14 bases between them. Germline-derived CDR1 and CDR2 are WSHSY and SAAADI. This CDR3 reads CASSEGGNPPYNEQFF. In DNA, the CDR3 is TGCGCCAGCAGTGAAGGAGGGAACCCGCCCTACAATGAGCAGTTCTTC.

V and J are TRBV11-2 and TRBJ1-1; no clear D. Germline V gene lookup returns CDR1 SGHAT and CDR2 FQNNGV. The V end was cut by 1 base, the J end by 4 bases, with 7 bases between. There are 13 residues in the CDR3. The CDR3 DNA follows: TGTGCCAGCAGCTTAGGTAGTGTCACTGAAGCTTTCTTT. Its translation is CASSLGSVTEAFF.

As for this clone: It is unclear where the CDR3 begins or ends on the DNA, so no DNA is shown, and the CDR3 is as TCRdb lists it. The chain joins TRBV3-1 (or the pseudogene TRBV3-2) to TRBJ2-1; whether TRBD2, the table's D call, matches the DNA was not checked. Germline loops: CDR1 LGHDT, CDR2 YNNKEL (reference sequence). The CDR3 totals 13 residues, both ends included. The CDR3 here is CASSFALGTSPFF.

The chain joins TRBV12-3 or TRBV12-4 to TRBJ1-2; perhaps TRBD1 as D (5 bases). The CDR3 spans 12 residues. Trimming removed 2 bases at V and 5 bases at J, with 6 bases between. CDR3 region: CASSLRTYGYTF. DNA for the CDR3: TGTGCCAGCAGTTTACGGACATATGGCTACACCTTC.

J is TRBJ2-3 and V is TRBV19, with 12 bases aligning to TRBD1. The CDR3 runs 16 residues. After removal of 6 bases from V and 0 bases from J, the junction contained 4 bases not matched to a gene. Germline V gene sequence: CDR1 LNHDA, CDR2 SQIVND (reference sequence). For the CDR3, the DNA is TGTGCCAGTAGGGGGACAGGGGGCAGGAGCACAGATACGCAGTATTTT. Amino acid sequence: CASRGTGGRSTDTQYF. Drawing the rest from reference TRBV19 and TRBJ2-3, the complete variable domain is DGGITQSPKYLFRKEGQNVTLSCEQNLNHDAMYWYRQDPGQGLRLIYYSQIVNDFQKGDIAEGYSVSREKKESFPLTVTSAQKNPTAFYLCASRGTGGRSTDTQYFGPGTRLTVL.

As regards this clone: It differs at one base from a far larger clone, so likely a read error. The CDR3 protein is CASSFTYEQYF. In DNA form, the CDR3 reads TGTGCCAGCAGCTTTACCTACGAGCAGTACTTC. V gene TRBV5-6 combines with J gene TRBJ2-7; D is unresolved. V was cut by 2 bases and J by 2 bases, with 2 bases left in between. The length of the CDR3 is 11 residues. Per the germline V gene, CDR1 is SGHDT and CDR2 is YYEEEE.

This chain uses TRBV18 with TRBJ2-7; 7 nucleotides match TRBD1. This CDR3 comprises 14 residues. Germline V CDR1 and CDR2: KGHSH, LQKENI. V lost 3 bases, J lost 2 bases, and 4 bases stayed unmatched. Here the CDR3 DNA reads TGTGCCAGCTCACCGGGACAGTCCCCCTACGAGCAGTACTTC. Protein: CASSPGQSPYEQYF.

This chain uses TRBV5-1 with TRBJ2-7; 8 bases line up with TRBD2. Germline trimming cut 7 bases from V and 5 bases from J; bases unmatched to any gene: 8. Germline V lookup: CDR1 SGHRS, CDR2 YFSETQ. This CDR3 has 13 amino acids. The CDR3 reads CASGSGRRNEQYF. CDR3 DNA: TGCGCCAGCGGAAGCGGGAGACGGAACGAGCAGTACTTC.

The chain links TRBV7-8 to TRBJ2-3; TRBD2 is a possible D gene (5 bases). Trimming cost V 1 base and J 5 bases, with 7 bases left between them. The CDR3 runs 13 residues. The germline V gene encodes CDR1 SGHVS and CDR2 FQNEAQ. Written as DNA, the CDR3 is TGTGCCAGCAGCTTAGAAGGGAGAGATACGCAGTATTTT. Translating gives CASSLEGRDTQYF.

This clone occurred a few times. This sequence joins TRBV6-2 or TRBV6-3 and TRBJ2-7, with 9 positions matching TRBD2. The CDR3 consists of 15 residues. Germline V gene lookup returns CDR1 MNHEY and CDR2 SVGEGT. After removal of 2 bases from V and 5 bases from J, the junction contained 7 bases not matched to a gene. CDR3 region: CASSYGTSLGNEQYF. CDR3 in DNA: TGTGCCAGCAGTTACGGGACTAGCTTGGGAAACGAGCAGTACTTC.

CDR3 residues: CATSDRTGGEQFF. Written as DNA, the CDR3 is TGTGCCACCAGTGATCGGACAGGGGGGGAGCAGTTCTTC. The chain combines TRBV24-1 with TRBJ2-1, with 10 bases fitting TRBD1. The ends lost 3 bases at V and 10 bases at J; junction bases unmatched: 2. The CDR3 totals 13 residues. The V gene's germline CDR1 is KGHDR and CDR2 SFDVKD.

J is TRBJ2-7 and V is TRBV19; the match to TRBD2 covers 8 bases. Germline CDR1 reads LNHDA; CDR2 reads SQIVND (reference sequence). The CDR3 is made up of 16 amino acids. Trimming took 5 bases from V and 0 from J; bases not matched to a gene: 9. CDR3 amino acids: CASSPWLAGPSYEQYF. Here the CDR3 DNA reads TGTGCCAGTAGTCCGTGGCTAGCGGGTCCCTCCTACGAGCAGTACTTC.

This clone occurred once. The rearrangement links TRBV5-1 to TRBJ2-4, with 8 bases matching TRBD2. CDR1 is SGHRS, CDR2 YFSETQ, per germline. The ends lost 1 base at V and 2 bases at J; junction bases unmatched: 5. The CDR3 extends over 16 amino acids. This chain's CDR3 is CASSLSSGSTKNIQYF. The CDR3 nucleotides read TGCGCCAGCAGCTTGTCGAGCGGGAGTACCAAAAACATTCAGTACTTC.

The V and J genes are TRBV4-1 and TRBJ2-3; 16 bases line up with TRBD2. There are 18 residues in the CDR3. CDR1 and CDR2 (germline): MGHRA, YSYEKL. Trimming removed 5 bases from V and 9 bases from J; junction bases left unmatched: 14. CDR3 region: CASSGTGTSGRASGTQYF. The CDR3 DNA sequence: TGCGCCAGCAGCGGAACCGGGACTAGCGGGAGGGCGAGTGGAACGCAGTATTTT.

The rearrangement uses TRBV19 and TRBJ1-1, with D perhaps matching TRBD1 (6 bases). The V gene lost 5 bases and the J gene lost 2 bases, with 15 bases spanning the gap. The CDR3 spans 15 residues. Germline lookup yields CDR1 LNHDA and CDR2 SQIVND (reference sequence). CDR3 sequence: CASSATPQGNTEAFF. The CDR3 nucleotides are TGTGCCAGTAGTGCCACGCCACAGGGTAACACTGAAGCTTTCTTT.

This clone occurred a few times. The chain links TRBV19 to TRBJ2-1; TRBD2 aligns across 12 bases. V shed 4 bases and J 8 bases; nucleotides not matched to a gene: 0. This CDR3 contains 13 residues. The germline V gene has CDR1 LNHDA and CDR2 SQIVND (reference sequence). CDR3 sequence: CASSRLAGDEQFF. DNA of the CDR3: TGTGCCAGTAGTAGACTAGCGGGAGATGAGCAGTTCTTC.

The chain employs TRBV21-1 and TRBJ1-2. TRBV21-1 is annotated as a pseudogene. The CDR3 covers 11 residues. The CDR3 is CASSKEWRATF. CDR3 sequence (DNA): TGTGCCAGCAGCAAAGAGTGGAGGGCAACCTTC.